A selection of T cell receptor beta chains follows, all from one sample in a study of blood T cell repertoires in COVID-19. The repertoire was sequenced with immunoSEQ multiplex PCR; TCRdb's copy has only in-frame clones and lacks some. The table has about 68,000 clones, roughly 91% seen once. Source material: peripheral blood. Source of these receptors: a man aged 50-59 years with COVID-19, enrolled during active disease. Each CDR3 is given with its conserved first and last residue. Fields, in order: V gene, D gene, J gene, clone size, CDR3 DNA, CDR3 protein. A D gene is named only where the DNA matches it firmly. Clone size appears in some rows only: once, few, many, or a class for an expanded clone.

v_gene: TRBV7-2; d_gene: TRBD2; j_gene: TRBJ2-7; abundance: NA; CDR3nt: TGTGCCAGCAGCTTAGGCCCTAGCGGGAGGGCCCCCTACGAGCAGTACTTC; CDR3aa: CASSLGPSGRAPYEQYF
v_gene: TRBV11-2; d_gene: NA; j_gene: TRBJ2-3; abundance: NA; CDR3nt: TGTGCCAGCAGCGGCGGCGATACGCAGTATTTT; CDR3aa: CASSGGDTQYF
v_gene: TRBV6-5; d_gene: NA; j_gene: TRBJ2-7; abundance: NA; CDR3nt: TGTGCCAGCCGGGCGGGGCATGTCCTCGAGCAGTACTTC; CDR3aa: CASRAGHVLEQYF
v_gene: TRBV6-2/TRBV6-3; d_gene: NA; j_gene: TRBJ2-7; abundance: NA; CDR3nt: TGTGCCAGCAGTAGAGGATCCTACGAGCAGTACTTC; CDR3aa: CASSRGSYEQYF
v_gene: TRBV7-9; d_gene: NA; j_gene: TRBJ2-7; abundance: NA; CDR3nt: TGTGCCAGCAGCCTCGTCCCCTACGAGCAGTACTTC; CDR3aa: CASSLVPYEQYF
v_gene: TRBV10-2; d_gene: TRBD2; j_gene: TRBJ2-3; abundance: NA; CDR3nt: TGCGCCAGCAGTGTGAGACTAGCGGAACGATACACAGATACGCAGTATTTT; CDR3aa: CASSVRLAERYTDTQYF
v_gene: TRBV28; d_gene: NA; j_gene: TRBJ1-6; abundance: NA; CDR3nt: TGTGCCAGCAGTTTGGAGACAGCTGGTTCACCCCTCCACTTT; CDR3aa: CASSLETAGSPLHF
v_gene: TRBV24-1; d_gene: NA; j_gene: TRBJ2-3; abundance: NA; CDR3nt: TGTGCCACCAGTGATCCTCCCACAGATACGCAGTATTTT; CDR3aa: CATSDPPTDTQYF
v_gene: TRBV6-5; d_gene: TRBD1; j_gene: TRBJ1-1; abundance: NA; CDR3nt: TGTGCCAGCAGTAGAACGGGACAGGGTGGCACTGAAGCTTTCTTT; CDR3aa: CASSRTGQGGTEAFF
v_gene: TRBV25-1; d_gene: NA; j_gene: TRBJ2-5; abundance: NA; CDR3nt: TGTGCCAGCAGTGAATCCGGCAGGGCCGACCAAGAGACCCAGTACTTC; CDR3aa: CASSESGRADQETQYF
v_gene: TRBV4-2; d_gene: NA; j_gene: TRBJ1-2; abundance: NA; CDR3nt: TGTGCCAGCAGCCAAGTTGAGAGGGATAACTATGGCTACACCTTC; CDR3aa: CASSQVERDNYGYTF
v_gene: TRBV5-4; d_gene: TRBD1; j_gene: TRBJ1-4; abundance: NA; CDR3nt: TGTGCCAGCAGCATAGGACAGGGTGTCTTTGAGGAAAAACTGTTTTTT; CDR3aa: CASSIGQGVFEEKLFF
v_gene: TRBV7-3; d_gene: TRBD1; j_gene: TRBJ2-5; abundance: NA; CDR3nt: TGTGCCAGCAGCTTAACTACGACAGGGACGGAGACCCAGTACTTC; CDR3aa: CASSLTTTGTETQYF
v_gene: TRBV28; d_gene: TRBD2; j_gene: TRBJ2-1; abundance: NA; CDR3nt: TGTGCCAGCAGTCTCCCGGGACTAGCGAATGAGCAGTTCTTC; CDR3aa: CASSLPGLANEQFF
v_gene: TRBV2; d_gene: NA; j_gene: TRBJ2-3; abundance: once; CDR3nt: TGTGCCAGCAGTGTTCCGTCTAGCACAGATACGCAGTATTTT; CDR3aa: CASSVPSSTDTQYF
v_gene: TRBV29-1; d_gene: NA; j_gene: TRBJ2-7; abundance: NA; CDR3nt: TGCAGCGTTGATTACGAGTCGGGTAACTCCTACGAGCAGTACTTC; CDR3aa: CSVDYESGNSYEQYF
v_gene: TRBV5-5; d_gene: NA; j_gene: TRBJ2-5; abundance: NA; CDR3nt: TGTGCCAGCAGCTTGTCAGGGGTAGAGACCCAGTACTTC; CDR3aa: CASSLSGVETQYF
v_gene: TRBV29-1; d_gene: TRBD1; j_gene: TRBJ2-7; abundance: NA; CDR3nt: TGCAGCGTTGAAGAGCTACAGGGGTACGAGCAGTACTTC; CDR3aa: CSVEELQGYEQYF
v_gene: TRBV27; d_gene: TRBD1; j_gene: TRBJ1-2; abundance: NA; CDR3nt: TGTGCCAGCAGCTCTAGAGGGACAGGGGAGGGCTACACCTTC; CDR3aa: CASSSRGTGEGYTF
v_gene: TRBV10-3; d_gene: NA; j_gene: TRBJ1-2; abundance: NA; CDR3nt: TGTGCCATCACCCCCGACAGCCGCTATGGCTACACCTTC; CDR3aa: CAITPDSRYGYTF
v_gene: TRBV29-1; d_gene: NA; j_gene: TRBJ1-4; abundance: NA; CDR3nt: TGCAGCGTTCGAATTCCAGAAAATGAAAAACTGTTTTTT; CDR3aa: CSVRIPENEKLFF
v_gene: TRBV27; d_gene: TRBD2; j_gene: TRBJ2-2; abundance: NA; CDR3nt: TGTGCCAGCAGTGCCATAGCGGGATCGGGCACCGGGGAGCTGTTTTTT; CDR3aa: CASSAIAGSGTGELFF
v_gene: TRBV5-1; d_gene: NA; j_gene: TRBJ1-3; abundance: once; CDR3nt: TGCGCCAGCAGCCCCGGGGTTATTGGAAACACCATATATTTT; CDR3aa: CASSPGVIGNTIYF
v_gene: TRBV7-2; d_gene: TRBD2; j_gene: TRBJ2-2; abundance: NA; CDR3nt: TGTGCCAGCAGCTATTACGGGACTAGCGGCGGTACCGGGGAGCTGTTTTTT; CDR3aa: CASSYYGTSGGTGELFF
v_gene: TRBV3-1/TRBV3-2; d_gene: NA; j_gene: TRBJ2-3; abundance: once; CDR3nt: TGTGCCAGCAGCCCGACAGGAACAGATACGCAGTATTTT; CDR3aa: CASSPTGTDTQYF
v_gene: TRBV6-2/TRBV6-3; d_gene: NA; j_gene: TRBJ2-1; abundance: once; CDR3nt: TGTGCCAGCAGTTGGGGGCCGGCAGGGAATGAGCAGTTCTTC; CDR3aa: CASSWGPAGNEQFF
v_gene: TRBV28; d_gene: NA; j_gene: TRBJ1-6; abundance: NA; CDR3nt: TGTGCCAGCAGTTTGTCGCCAGGGGTAGGGTCACCCCTCCACTTT; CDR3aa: CASSLSPGVGSPLHF
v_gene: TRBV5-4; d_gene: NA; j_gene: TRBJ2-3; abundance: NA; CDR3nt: TGTGCCAGCAGCTTGGGGGGGGAATCTACAGATACGCAGTATTTT; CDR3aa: CASSLGGESTDTQYF
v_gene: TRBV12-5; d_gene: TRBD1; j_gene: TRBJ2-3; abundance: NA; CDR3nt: TGTGCTAGTGGTTTCAAGAGGGTGGGGACAGGGGGCACAGATACGCAGTATTTT; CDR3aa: CASGFKRVGTGGTDTQYF
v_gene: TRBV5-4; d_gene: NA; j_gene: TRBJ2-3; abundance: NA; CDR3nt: TGTGCCAGCAGCGGGGAGGGGGACTTCAATACGCAGTATTTT; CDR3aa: CASSGEGDFNTQYF
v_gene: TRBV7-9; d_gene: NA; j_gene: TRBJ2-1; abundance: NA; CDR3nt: TGTGCCAGCAGCAAATTAGGGGCTAGCGCGAAGTACAATGAGCAGTTCTTC; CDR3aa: CASSKLGASAKYNEQFF
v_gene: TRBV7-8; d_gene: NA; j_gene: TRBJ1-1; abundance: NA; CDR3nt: TGTGCCAGCAGCTTCGGGGGAAGGAACACTGAAGCTTTCTTT; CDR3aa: CASSFGGRNTEAFF
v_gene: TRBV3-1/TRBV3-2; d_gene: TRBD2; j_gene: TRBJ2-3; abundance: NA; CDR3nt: TGTGCCAGCAGCCCGGGAACCGGGACTAGCGGGAGTGGCACAGATACGCAGTATTTT; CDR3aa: CASSPGTGTSGSGTDTQYF
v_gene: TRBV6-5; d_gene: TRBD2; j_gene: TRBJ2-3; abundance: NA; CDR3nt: TGTGCCAGCAGTCCCAGCGGGGACCGCGCAGATACGCAGTATTTT; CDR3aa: CASSPSGDRADTQYF
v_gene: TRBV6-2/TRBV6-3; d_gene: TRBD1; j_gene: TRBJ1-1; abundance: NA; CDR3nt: TGTGCCAGCAGTTACGCAGGGGGCGGCACTGAAGCTTTCTTT; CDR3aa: CASSYAGGGTEAFF
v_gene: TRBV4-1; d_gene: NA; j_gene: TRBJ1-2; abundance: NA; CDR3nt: TGCGCCAGCAGCCAAGAAGGAAGCCTGGAGGGTGGCTACACCTTC; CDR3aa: CASSQEGSLEGGYTF